The T cell receptor (beta chain) described here comes from a study of Ad26.COV2.S vaccination and SARS-CoV-2 variants. Treatment here: around 19 received Ad26.COV2.S at low or high dose, single or two shots; 5 received placebo; per-sample allocation not given. Day 63 following the first vaccine or placebo injection was when the samples were taken. This CDR3 has 11 amino acids. Trimming pared 0 bases from V and 3 bases from J, leaving 3 bases between. CDR1 DFQATT and CDR2 SNEGSKA come from the germline V gene (reference sequence). Whole-study findings and limits: It was vaccine recipients, not placebo recipients, who had the higher spike-specific TCR breadth.

Repertoires were generated with immunoSEQ multiplex PCR, while TCRdb's copy carries only in-frame clones and drops some. In the table there are about 400,000 clones, 89% of which are singletons. At least ten counts were recorded for this clone. Its antigen is as yet unknown. This sample includes further DNA sequences coding for the same CDR3. The clonotype was recovered from a person aged 18-60 years who received the Ad26.COV2.S COVID-19 vaccine or a placebo. The chain carries TRBV20-1 and TRBJ2-7; D is undetermined. Sequenced material: peripheral blood, taken in a trial of Ad26.COV2.S vaccine versus placebo. The CDR3 is CSARDNYEQYF. In DNA form, the CDR3 reads TGCAGTGCTAGAGACAACTACGAGCAGTACTTC.